This entry is about one T cell receptor beta chain. These data come from a study of response to subunit inactivated influenza vaccine. MiXCR, applied by TCRdb to the RT-PCR reads, yields one record per CDR3 protein. The table lists about 570,000 distinct CDR3 sequences, approximately 11% of them singletons. The CDR3 is 15 amino acids. Germline assignment: CDR1 SGHRS and CDR2 YFSETQ. After removal of 0 bases from V and 4 bases from J, the junction contained 6 bases not matched to a gene. This sample also belongs to another study, concerning T cells expressing NK-cell markers. That publication notes: Making the TCR beta cDNA relied on 5'RACE template switching with UMIs. Sorted CD3+CD56-NKG2C+, CD3+CD56+NKG2C- and CD3+CD56+NKG2C+ T cells were the source of the TCR beta repertoires. The study found these clonotypes also leading the CD3+CD56-NKG2C+ fraction in a handful of donors.

The sample consisted of PBMCs from blood, taken on the day of vaccination. The clonotype originates from a man aged 45-60 years who received an inactivated influenza vaccine. The V gene is TRBV5-1, the J gene TRBJ1-1, with 7 nucleotides matching TRBD1. CDR3 in amino acids: CASSLAGAGGTEAFF. CDR3 DNA sequence: TGCGCCAGCAGCTTGGCCGGGGCAGGGGGCACTGAAGCTTTCTTT.